This is a list of T cell receptor beta chains from one sample in a study of T cells after yellow fever vaccination. One entry per CDR3 protein results from TCRdb running MiXCR on the 5' RACE reads. The sample contains 450,000 to 650,000 distinct CDR3 sequences, 21% of which appear only once. The sample here was PBMCs, taken 20 to 25 days after the first yellow fever vaccination. These receptors all come from a man aged 18 to 35 who received the YFV17D yellow fever vaccine. Each CDR3 is given with its conserved first and last residue. D genes are given only for firm matches. Only some rows state a clone size, as once, few, many or a class for expanded clones.

cdr3_length,d_call,j_call,v_call,clone_size,cdr3_nt,cdr3_aa
15,-,TRBJ2-7,TRBV20-1,-,TGCAGTGCCCCCATTACACAGGACCCCACCTACGAGCAGTACTTC,CSAPITQDPTYEQYF
15,-,TRBJ2-5,TRBV5-5,few,TGTGCCAGCAGCCTCGAAAGGGGCCTCTGGGAGACCCAGTACTTC,CASSLERGLWETQYF
15,-,TRBJ2-1,TRBV11-2,few,TGTGCCAGCAGCTTAATGCTCGCTGGCATTACTGAGCAGTTCTTC,CASSLMLAGITEQFF
18,-,TRBJ1-6,TRBV4-2,-,TGTGCCAGCAGCCAAGGGGGATTAAGGGGCTCCTATAATTCACCCCTCCACTTT,CASSQGGLRGSYNSPLHF
17,TRBD2,TRBJ2-1,TRBV7-2,-,TGTGCCAGCAGCTTAGGGCCCCTAGCGGGGGGGAGCAATGAGCAGTTCTTC,CASSLGPLAGGSNEQFF
15,TRBD2,TRBJ2-1,TRBV7-7,-,TGTGCCAGCAGCGGAAGCGGGGGGGCCGCAAATGAGCAGTTCTTC,CASSGSGGAANEQFF
13,-,TRBJ1-1,TRBV7-6,few,TGTGCCAGCAGCCTAGGACTGACCACTGAAGCTTTCTTT,CASSLGLTTEAFF
13,-,TRBJ2-5,TRBV18,many,TGTGCCAGCTCACCCCGTCGTCGTGAGACCCAGTACTTC,CASSPRRRETQYF
15,-,TRBJ1-3,TRBV19,-,TGTGCCAGTAGTATGTCGGGGAGCTCTGGAAACACCATATATTTT,CASSMSGSSGNTIYF
14,-,TRBJ2-3,TRBV5-5,-,TGTGCCACTCGATCCCGGGGGAGCACAGATACGCAGTATTTT,CATRSRGSTDTQYF
14,-,TRBJ1-2,TRBV6-5,-,TGTGCCAGCAGTTACTCGAACACTGGGGGCGCCGGCACCTTC,CASSYSNTGGAGTF
15,-,TRBJ2-2,TRBV24-1,-,TGTGCCACCGAAAGGGACGGACTCAACACCGGGGAGCTGTTTTTT,CATERDGLNTGELFF
14,TRBD2,TRBJ2-5,TRBV20-1,-,TGCAGTGCCACAGCGGGGTGGGTACAAGAGACCCAGTACTTC,CSATAGWVQETQYF
14,-,TRBJ2-1,TRBV20-1,-,TGCAGTGCTAGACTAGCCACCACTTACAATGAGCAGTTCTTC,CSARLATTYNEQFF
15,TRBD2,TRBJ2-3,TRBV7-2,few,TGTGCCACTAAAAGACTAGCGGGGGACAAGGATACGCAGTATTTT,CATKRLAGDKDTQYF
17,TRBD1,TRBJ2-2,TRBV6-5,-,TGTGCCAGCAGTTCTCTAGGACAGGGTCGGTACACCGGGGAGCTGTTTTTT,CASSSLGQGRYTGELFF
16,TRBD1,TRBJ1-2,TRBV5-1,-,TGCGCCAGCAGCTCTATGACGGACAGGGGTAACTATGGCTACACCTTC,CASSSMTDRGNYGYTF
11,-,TRBJ1-2,TRBV29-1,few,TGCAGCGTTGACCAGTCCGGGGGCTACACCTTC,CSVDQSGGYTF
15,-,TRBJ2-4,TRBV7-3,few,TGTGCCAGCAGCCCTTCACAGGGATCCAAAAACATTCAGTACTTC,CASSPSQGSKNIQYF
14,TRBD1,TRBJ2-3,TRBV7-3,few,TGTGCCAGCAGCGTAGGGACAGGCACAGATACGCAGTATTTT,CASSVGTGTDTQYF